This T cell receptor (beta chain) was obtained from a study of neurological immune-mediated disorders. With 10-nucleotide random UMIs included, cDNA was synthesized by 5'RACE. In each sequencing run, over 160 million TCR-beta sequences were generated from 15-18 subjects. TCRdb fed the 5' RACE reads into MiXCR, producing one record per CDR3 protein. The sample shows some 77,000 distinct CDR3 sequences, roughly an eighth of them seen only once. This clonotype appeared many times. The antigen is unknown. Study-wide points: HTLV-1-associated myelopathy had the most TCR clonal expansion, whereas multiple sclerosis had the least (lower than in healthy controls).

Time point here: longitudinal time-point 1 (baseline). The origin of this receptor is a female donor with HTLV-1-associated myelopathy (HAM/TSP). Sequencing was carried out using PBMCs.

The CDR3 reads CSATGLANNEQFF. In DNA, the CDR3 is TGCAGTGCAACGGGACTAGCTAACAATGAGCAGTTCTTC. The chain is built from TRBV20-1 and TRBJ2-1; 9 nucleotides match TRBD2. CDR3 length equals 13 residues. With V trimmed by 6 bases and J by 5 bases, 5 bases remained unmatched. Germline V gene lookup returns CDR1 DFQATT and CDR2 SNEGSKA (reference sequence).